The sequence of this T cell receptor (beta chain) was determined in a study of CD8 T cells in Susac syndrome. Controls were healthy donors chosen to match patients in age and sex. Bulk CD8+ and CD4+ cells came from magnetic negative isolation; CD8+ TEMRA by FACS. In germline, CDR1 is SEHNR, CDR2 FQNEAQ (reference sequence). This CDR3 contains 13 residues. V shed 5 bases and J 6 bases; nucleotides not matched to a gene: 6. An input of about 0.45 to 1 ug of RNA was subjected to reverse transcription using random hexamers. TCRdb re-called the immunoSEQ multiplex PCR reads with MiXCR, one entry per CDR3 protein. Counted here are about 200,000 distinct CDR3 sequences, around 95% occurring once; the ten biggest clones make up roughly 0.1%.

Input material: CD4+ T cells from PBMCs. The V gene is TRBV7-9, the J gene TRBJ1-2, with 7 bases aligning to TRBD1. The source is a human donor in good health. The chain's CDR3 is CASSVDRVNGYTF. As DNA, the CDR3 is TGTGCCAGCAGCGTCGACAGGGTCAATGGCTACACCTTC.